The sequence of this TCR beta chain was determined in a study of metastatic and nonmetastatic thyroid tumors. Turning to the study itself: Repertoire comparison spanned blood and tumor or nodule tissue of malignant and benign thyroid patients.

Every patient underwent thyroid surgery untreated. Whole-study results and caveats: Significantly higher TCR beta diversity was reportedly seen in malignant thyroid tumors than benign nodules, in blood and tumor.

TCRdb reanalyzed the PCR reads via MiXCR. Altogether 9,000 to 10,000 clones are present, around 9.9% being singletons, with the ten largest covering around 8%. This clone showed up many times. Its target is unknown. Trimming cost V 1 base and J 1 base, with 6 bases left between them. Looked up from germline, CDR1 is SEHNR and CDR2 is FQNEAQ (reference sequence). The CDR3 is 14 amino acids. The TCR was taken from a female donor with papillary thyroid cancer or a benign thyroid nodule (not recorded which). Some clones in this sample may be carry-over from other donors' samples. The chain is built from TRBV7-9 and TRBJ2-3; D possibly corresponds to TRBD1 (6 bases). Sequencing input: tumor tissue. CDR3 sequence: CASSLGQGTDTQYF. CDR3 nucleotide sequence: TGTGCCAGCAGCTTAGGACAGGGCACAGATACGCAGTATTTT.